This entry concerns a single T cell receptor beta chain. This sample is drawn from a study of blood T cell repertoires in COVID-19. Overall study context: The study drew acute and convalescent COVID-19 samples from the United States, Italy and Spain.

This CDR3 contains 17 residues. V was cut by 0 bases and J by 5 bases, with 18 bases left in between. CDR1 is SGHKS and CDR2 is YYEKEE in the germline V gene (reference sequence). Per the authors' pipeline: Estimation of nucleated cell counts was performed using reference gene primer amplification. Clones were sequenced by immunoSEQ multiplex PCR, and TCRdb holds only the in-frame ones, with some missing. V, J and clone size are those of that table, while D and trimming were read from the DNA. The data show about 260,000 clones, approximately 89% seen once. The TCR originated in a man aged 40-49 years with active or convalescent COVID-19. The chain couples TRBV5-5 to TRBJ1-5; a possible D gene is TRBD1 (5 bases). What was sequenced was peripheral blood. CDR3 amino acids: CASSLELGRAGDQPQHF. The CDR3 coding sequence is TGTGCCAGCAGCTTGGAACTGGGCAGGGCAGGAGATCAGCCCCAGCATTTT.